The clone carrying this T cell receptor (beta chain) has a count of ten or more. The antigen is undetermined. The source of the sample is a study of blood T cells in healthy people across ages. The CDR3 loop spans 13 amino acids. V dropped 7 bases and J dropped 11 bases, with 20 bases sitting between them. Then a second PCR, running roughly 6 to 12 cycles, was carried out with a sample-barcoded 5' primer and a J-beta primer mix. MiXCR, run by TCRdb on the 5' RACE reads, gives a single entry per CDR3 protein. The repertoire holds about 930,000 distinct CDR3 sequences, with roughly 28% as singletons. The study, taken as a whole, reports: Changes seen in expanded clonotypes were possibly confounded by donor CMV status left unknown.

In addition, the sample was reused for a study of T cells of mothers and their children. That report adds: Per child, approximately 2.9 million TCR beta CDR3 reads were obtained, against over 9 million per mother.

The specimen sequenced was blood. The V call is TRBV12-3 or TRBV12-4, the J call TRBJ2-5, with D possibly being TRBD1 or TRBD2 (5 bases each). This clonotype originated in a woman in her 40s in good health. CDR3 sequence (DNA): TGTGCCAGCAACGCCGGGACCGGACTTGGGCAGTACTTC. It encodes CASNAGTGLGQYF.